Each of the 18 T cell receptor beta chains below was sequenced from the same sample in a study of Graves' ophthalmopathy and Graves' hyperthyroidism. Amplified TCR beta CDR3 regions were obtained using RNA transcripts as template. First-round RT-PCR employed HTBI primers, with a second-round multiplex PCR after it. Using its own MiXCR run on the multiplex PCR reads, TCRdb lists one record per CDR3 protein. The table lists 500,000 to 700,000 distinct CDR3 sequences, over 20% of them singletons. The specimen was peripheral blood. The receptor set was obtained from a woman aged 18-30 years with stable Graves' hyperthyroidism. Some clones in this sample may be carry-over from other donors' samples.

The chain combines TRBV28 with TRBJ1-5; D call uncertain. The V gene lost 1 base and the J gene lost 0 bases, with 10 bases spanning the gap. The CDR3 loop spans 16 amino acids. Germline V gene lookup returns CDR1 MDHEN and CDR2 SYDVKM. For the CDR3, the DNA is TGTGCCAGCAGTTTATCCCGATCAACTAGCAATCAGCCCCAGCATTTT. Translation gives CASSLSRSTSNQPQHF.

CDR3 residues: CASSQEGVVSYEQYF. DNA of the CDR3: TGTGCCAGCAGCCAAGAGGGAGTAGTCTCCTACGAGCAGTACTTC. The genes are TRBV3-1 and TRBJ2-7; tentative D call: TRBD2 (5 bases). This CDR3 is 15 amino acids long. V lost 0 bases to trimming and J lost 0 bases, with 9 bases between them. CDR1 LGHDT and CDR2 YNNKEL come from the germline V gene (reference sequence).

This clonotype was detected many times. The J gene is TRBJ1-1, the V gene TRBV19; D is perhaps TRBD1 (5 bases). Germline CDR1 is LNHDA and CDR2 is SQIVND (reference sequence). Trimming removed 2 bases from V and 1 base from J, with 11 bases in between. The CDR3 spans 15 residues. The CDR3: CASSITGGENTEAFF. CDR3 bases: TGTGCCAGTAGTATAACAGGAGGGGAGAACACTGAAGCTTTCTTT.

This clonotype was seen only a few times. The chain employs TRBV28 and TRBJ2-5, with TRBD1 matching over 8 bases. CDR1 is MDHEN, CDR2 SYDVKM, per germline. This CDR3 is 14 amino acids long. The V and J ends lost 3 bases and 6 bases, in that order; junction bases with no gene match: 6. Here the CDR3 DNA reads TGTGCCAGCAGTTTGACAGGGGAAGCGAAGACCCAGTACTTC. Protein: CASSLTGEAKTQYF.

This clonotype has more than one count but fewer than ten. The chain employs TRBV10-3 and TRBJ1-2; D is perhaps TRBD1 (6 bases). The V and J ends lost 2 bases and 6 bases respectively, with 10 bases between them. The CDR3 consists of 13 residues. The V gene's germline CDR1 is ENHRY and CDR2 SYGVKD. The CDR3 loop reads CAISEGQRDGYTF. The CDR3 DNA sequence: TGTGCCATCAGTGAGGGACAGAGAGATGGCTACACCTTC.

The J gene is TRBJ2-7, the V gene TRBV11-2, with 13 bases identical to TRBD2. CDR1 is SGHAT, CDR2 FQNNGV, per germline. The junction had 6 bases not matched to a gene; V was cut back by 0 bases and J by 4 bases. The CDR3 contains 17 residues. This CDR3 reads CASSLDWTSGSFYEQYF. The DNA for the CDR3 is TGTGCCAGCAGCTTAGATTGGACTAGCGGGAGTTTTTACGAGCAGTACTTC. Combining the CDR3 with reference TRBV11-2 and TRBJ2-7 gives the whole variable domain EAGVAQSPRYKIIEKRQSVAFWCNPISGHATLYWYQQILGQGPKLLIQFQNNGVVDDSQLPKDRFSAERLKGVDSTLKIQPAKLEDSAVYLCASSLDWTSGSFYEQYFGPGTRLTVT.

The chain has TRBV9 and TRBJ1-1, with D possibly being TRBD1 (5 bases). The V gene lost 0 bases and the J gene lost 4 bases, with 10 bases spanning the gap. This CDR3 has 14 residues. The germline CDR1 and CDR2 sequences are SGDLS and YYNGEE. The CDR3 loop reads CASSVDGGTTEAFF. The DNA of the CDR3 is TGTGCCAGCAGCGTAGACGGGGGAACCACTGAAGCTTTCTTT.

This clonotype was seen at least ten times. V and J are TRBV6-5 and TRBJ2-5; D perhaps matches TRBD1 (5 bases). Germline assignment: CDR1 MNHEY and CDR2 SVGAGI. Trimming took 2 bases from V and 2 from J, leaving 18 bases between them. The length of the CDR3 is 17 residues. In DNA form, the CDR3 reads TGTGCCAGCAGTTACAGGGTGTTGGGGCCCGTGCAAGAGACCCAGTACTTC. Translation gives CASSYRVLGPVQETQYF.

This clonotype came up many times. The chain is built from TRBV29-1 and TRBJ2-7; TRBD1 agrees at 7 bases. The CDR3 extends over 13 amino acids. The V gene end was trimmed by 7 bases and the J gene end by 5 bases; junction bases not matched to a gene: 11. The V gene's germline CDR1 is SQVTM and CDR2 ANQGSEA. Here the CDR3 reads CSALTGLADEQYF. In DNA, the CDR3 is TGCAGCGCTTTGACAGGGCTTGCGGACGAGCAGTACTTC.

This clonotype showed up many times. V and J are TRBV12-3 or TRBV12-4 and TRBJ2-7; 12 nucleotides agree with TRBD1. After removal of 6 bases from V and 5 bases from J, the junction contained 5 bases not matched to a gene. The CDR3 contains 14 residues. CDR3 protein: CASRGQGALDEQYF. As DNA, the CDR3 is TGTGCCAGCAGGGGACAGGGGGCTTTGGACGAGCAGTACTTC.

This clonotype was counted ten times or more. This chain links TRBV14 with TRBJ2-7, with 7 bases that match TRBD1. Germline-derived CDR1 and CDR2 are SGHDN and FVKESK. The CDR3 totals 15 residues. V lost 0 bases and J lost 4; bases outside the gene matches: 6. In DNA form, the CDR3 reads TGTGCCAGCAGCCAAGACAACAGGGGATGGTACGAGCAGTACTTC. It yields the protein CASSQDNRGWYEQYF.

This chain uses TRBV2 with TRBJ1-5, with D unresolved. V shed 3 bases and J shed 5 bases, with 14 bases lying between them. CDR1 and CDR2 from the germline V gene are SNHLY and FYNNEI. This CDR3 is built from 15 residues. CDR3 in DNA: TGTGCCAGCAGTGATCGTGCATTAAGGGATCAGCCCCAGCATTTT. Its protein product is CASSDRALRDQPQHF.

The V call is TRBV28, the J call TRBJ2-5; 7 bases are a match to TRBD1. This CDR3 contains 14 residues. CDR1 is MDHEN, CDR2 SYDVKM, per germline. Trimming took 6 bases from V and 7 from J; bases not matched to a gene: 11. The CDR3 protein is CASRKEDRFVTQYF. The CDR3 DNA sequence: TGTGCCAGCAGGAAGGAGGACAGGTTCGTGACCCAGTACTTC.

Only a few counts were recorded for this clonotype. V and J are TRBV7-8 and TRBJ2-5; TRBD2 might be the D (5 bases). V was pared by 4 bases and J by 5 bases, with 17 bases between. Germline V gene data show CDR1 as SGHVS and CDR2 as FQNEAQ. The CDR3 is 15 amino acids. Here the CDR3 DNA reads TGTGCCAGCAGCTCCGCCCCGAGGGCTAGGGAGACCCAGTACTTC. As protein: CASSSAPRARETQYF.

CDR3 nucleotide sequence: TGTGCCAGCAGCCGGGACGGAGGCTCTGGGGCCAACGTCCTGACTTTC. It encodes CASSRDGGSGANVLTF. This sequence joins TRBV7-6 and TRBJ2-6, with D perhaps being TRBD1 or TRBD2 (5 bases each). CDR3 length equals 16 residues. Trimming removed 5 bases at V and 0 bases at J, with 11 bases between. Germline V gives CDR1 SGHVS, CDR2 FNYEAQ. The full variable domain, rest sourced from reference TRBV7-6 and TRBJ2-6, is GAGVSQSPRYKVTKRGQDVALRCDPISGHVSLYWYRQALGQGPEFLTYFNYEAQQDKSGLPNDRFSAERPEGSISTLTIQRTEQRDSAMYRCASSRDGGSGANVLTFGAGSRLTVL.

This clonotype was counted at least ten times. The chain uses TRBV2 and TRBJ2-7; 11 nucleotides match TRBD2. J was trimmed by 3 bases and V by 8 bases; bases with no gene match: 3. The CDR3 consists of 13 residues. From germline, CDR1 is SNHLY and CDR2 FYNNEI. The CDR3 spells CASLGLAGYEQYF. The DNA of the CDR3 is TGTGCCAGCCTAGGACTAGCGGGCTACGAGCAGTACTTC.

This clonotype was counted at least ten times. This chain connects TRBV5-1 to TRBJ2-7, with TRBD2 identical over 9 bases. Germline V CDR1 and CDR2: SGHRS, YFSETQ. V lost 5 bases, J lost 2 bases, and 2 bases stayed unmatched. The CDR3 runs 13 residues. For the CDR3, the DNA is TGCGCCAGCAGGACTAGCGGAACCTACGAGCAGTACTTC. Translating gives CASRTSGTYEQYF.

A few counts support this clonotype. The chain is built from TRBV5-1 and TRBJ2-7; D is unresolved. This CDR3 is built from 13 residues. V gave up 0 bases and J gave up 12 bases, with 16 bases separating them. Germline V gene data show CDR1 as SGHRS and CDR2 as YFSETQ. The CDR3 DNA follows: TGCGCCAGCAGCTTGGGCCAGCCCCAAAAGGCGTACTTC. Its protein product is CASSLGQPQKAYF.